The T cell receptor (beta chain) under discussion was sequenced for a study of shared clonotypes between healthy human individuals. Terminally differentiated effector memory CD45RA+ cells were excluded by CCR7 positive selection of CD45RO-negative cells. In germline, CDR1 is SGHNT, CDR2 YYREEE (reference sequence). The V and J ends lost 1 base and 1 base respectively, with 5 bases between them. The CDR3 runs 13 residues. The material for each subset, its genomic DNA, was split evenly across several immunoSEQ plates. Here immunoSEQ multiplex PCR was the method, and the copy in TCRdb shows in-frame clones only, minus some. This table holds 500,000 to 700,000 clones, approximately 96% found once.

The receptor was derived from a woman in her 30s in good health. This chain joins TRBV5-4 and TRBJ2-5; D ambiguous. Specimen: naive CD8+ T cells sorted from blood. DNA for the CDR3: TGTGCCAGCAGCTTGTGGGTCCAAGAGACCCAGTACTTC. It yields the protein CASSLWVQETQYF.